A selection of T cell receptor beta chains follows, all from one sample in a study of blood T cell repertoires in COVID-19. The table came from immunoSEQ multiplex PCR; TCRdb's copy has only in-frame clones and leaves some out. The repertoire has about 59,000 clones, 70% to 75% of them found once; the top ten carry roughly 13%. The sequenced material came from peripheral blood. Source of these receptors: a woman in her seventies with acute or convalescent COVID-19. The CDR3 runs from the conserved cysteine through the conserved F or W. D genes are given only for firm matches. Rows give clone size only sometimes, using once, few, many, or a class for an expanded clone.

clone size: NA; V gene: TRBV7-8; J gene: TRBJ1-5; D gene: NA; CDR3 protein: CASSLRRVPNQPQHF; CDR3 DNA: TGTGCCAGCAGCTTAAGGCGGGTCCCGAATCAGCCCCAGCATTTT
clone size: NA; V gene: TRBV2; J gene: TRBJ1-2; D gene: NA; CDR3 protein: CASSEVEVGRANYGYTF; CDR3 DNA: TGTGCCAGCAGTGAAGTTGAGGTTGGCCGCGCTAACTATGGCTACACCTTC
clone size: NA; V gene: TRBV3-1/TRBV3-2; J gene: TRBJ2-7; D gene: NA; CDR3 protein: CASSLRQVYGEQYF; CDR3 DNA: TGTGCCAGCAGCTTAAGACAGGTGTACGGCGAGCAGTACTTC
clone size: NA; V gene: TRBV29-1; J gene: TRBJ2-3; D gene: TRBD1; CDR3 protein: CSVEDRFGTGDTQYF; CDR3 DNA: TGCAGCGTTGAAGATCGGTTTGGGACAGGAGATACGCAGTATTTT
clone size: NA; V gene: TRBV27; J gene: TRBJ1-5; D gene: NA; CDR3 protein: CASSPVNQPQHF; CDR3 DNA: TGTGCCAGCAGCCCAGTCAATCAGCCCCAGCATTTT
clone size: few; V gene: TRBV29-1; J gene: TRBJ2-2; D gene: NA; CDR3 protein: CSVADTGELFF; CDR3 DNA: TGCAGCGTTGCGGACACCGGGGAGCTGTTTTTT
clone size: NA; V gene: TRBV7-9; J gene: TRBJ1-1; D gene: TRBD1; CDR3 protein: CASSWGQMNTEAFF; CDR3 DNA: TGTGCCAGCAGCTGGGGACAGATGAACACTGAAGCTTTCTTT
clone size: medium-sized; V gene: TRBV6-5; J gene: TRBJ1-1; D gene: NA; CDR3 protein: CASRRQGWNTEAFF; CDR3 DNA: TGTGCCAGCAGGCGGCAGGGATGGAACACTGAAGCTTTCTTT
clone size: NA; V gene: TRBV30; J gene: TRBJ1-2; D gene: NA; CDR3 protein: CAWSRGKWNGYTF; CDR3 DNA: TGTGCCTGGAGTCGAGGGAAATGGAATGGCTACACCTTC
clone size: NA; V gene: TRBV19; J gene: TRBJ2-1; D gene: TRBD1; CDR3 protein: CASSPRDRGGNEQFF; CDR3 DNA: TGTGCCAGTAGTCCCCGGGACAGGGGGGGCAATGAGCAGTTCTTC
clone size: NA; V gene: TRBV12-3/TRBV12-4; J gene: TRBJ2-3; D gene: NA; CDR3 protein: CAYSSAQTDTQYF; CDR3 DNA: TGTGCCTATAGCAGTGCCCAAACAGATACGCAGTATTTT
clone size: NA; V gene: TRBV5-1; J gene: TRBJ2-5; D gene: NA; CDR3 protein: CASSDSVAWSSGTQYF; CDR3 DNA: TGCGCCAGCAGCGACAGCGTAGCTTGGTCCAGTGGGACCCAGTACTTC
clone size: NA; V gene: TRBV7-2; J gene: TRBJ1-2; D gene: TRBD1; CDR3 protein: CASSSAGTAVLYGYTF; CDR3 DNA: TGTGCCAGCAGCTCGGCCGGGACAGCGGTTCTCTATGGCTACACCTTC
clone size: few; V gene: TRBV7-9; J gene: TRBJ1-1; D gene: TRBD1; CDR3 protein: CASSSGQGVSHAFF; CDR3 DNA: TGTGCCAGCAGCTCGGGACAGGGGGTTTCGCATGCTTTCTTT
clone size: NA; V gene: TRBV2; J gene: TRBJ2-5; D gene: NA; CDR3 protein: CASALTTQYF; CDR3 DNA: TGTGCCAGCGCCCTAACGACCCAGTACTTC
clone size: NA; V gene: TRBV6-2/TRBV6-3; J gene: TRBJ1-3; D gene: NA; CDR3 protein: CASSYGGTGNTIYF; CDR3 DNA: TGTGCCAGCAGTTACGGAGGGACGGGAAACACCATATATTTT
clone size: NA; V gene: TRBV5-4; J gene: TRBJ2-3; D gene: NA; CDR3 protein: CASSLRGTDTQYF; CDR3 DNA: TGTGCCAGCAGCTTGAGGGGGACAGATACGCAGTATTTT
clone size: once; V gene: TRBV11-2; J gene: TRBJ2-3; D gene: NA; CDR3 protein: CASSFTSKLDTQYF; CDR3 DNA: TGTGCCAGCAGCTTCACTAGCAAATTGGATACGCAGTATTTT
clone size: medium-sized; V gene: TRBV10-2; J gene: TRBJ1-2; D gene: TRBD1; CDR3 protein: CASSEKGTANTF; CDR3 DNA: TGCGCCAGCAGTGAGAAAGGGACAGCTAACACCTTC
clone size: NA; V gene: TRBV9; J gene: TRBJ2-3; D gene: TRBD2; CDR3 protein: CASSVATSGGAQDTQYF; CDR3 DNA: TGTGCCAGCAGCGTAGCTACTAGCGGGGGGGCACAAGATACGCAGTATTTT
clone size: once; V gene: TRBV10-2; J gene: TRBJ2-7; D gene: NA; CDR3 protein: CASSEKTLGGYEQYF; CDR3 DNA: TGCGCCAGCAGTGAGAAGACACTAGGAGGGTACGAGCAGTACTTC
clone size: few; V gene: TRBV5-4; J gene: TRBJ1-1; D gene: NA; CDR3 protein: CASSFRGGNTEAFF; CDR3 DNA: TGTGCCAGCAGCTTCCGGGGGGGGAACACTGAAGCTTTCTTT
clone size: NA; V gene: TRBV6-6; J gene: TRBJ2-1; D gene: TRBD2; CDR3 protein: CASSYSSGEYNEQFF; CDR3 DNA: TGTGCCAGCAGTTACTCTAGCGGGGAATACAATGAGCAGTTCTTC
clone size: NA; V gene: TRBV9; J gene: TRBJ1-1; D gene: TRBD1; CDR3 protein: CASRPAGQGNTEAFF; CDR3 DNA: TGTGCCAGCAGACCAGCGGGACAGGGGAACACTGAAGCTTTCTTT
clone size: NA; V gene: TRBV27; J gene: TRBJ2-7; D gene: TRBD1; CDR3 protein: CASYSLGGRGEQYF; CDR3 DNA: TGTGCCAGCTACTCCCTAGGGGGCCGGGGCGAGCAGTACTTC
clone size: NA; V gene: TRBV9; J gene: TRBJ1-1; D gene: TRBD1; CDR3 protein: CASSAQGAYTEAFF; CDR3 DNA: TGTGCCAGCAGCGCACAGGGGGCATACACTGAAGCTTTCTTT
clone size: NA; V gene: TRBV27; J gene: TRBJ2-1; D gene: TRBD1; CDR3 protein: CASSPQGVYNEQFF; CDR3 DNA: TGTGCCAGCAGTCCACAGGGGGTATACAATGAGCAGTTCTTC
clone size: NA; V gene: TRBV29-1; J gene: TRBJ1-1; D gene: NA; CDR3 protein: CSVGRGSRGNTEAFF; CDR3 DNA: TGCAGCGTTGGGCGGGGGAGCCGTGGGAACACTGAAGCTTTCTTT
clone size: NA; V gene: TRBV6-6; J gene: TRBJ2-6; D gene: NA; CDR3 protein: CASSPRAETYSGANVLTF; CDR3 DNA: TGTGCCAGCAGTCCCCGTGCAGAGACATACTCTGGGGCCAACGTCCTGACTTTC
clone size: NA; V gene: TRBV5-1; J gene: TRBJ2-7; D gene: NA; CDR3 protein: CASSFEQQVTYEQYF; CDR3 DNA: TGCGCCAGCAGCTTTGAACAGCAGGTCACCTACGAGCAGTACTTC
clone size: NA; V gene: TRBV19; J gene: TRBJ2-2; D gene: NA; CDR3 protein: CASSMGLGWTGELFF; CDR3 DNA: TGTGCCAGTAGTATGGGACTGGGGTGGACCGGGGAGCTGTTTTTT
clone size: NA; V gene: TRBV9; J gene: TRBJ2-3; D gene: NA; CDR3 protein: CASSVVPGRITDTQYF; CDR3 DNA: TGTGCCAGCAGCGTAGTACCAGGGCGGATCACAGATACGCAGTATTTT
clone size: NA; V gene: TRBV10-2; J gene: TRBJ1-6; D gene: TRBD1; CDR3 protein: CASSPGQRYSPLHF; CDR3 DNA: TGCGCCAGCAGTCCGGGACAGCGCTATTCACCCCTCCACTTT
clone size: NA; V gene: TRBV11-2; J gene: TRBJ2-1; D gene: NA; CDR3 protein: CASSHQREQFF; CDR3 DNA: TGTGCCAGCAGCCATCAGAGGGAGCAGTTCTTC
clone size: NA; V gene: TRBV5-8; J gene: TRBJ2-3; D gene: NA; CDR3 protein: CASSLLQVGIGGDTQYF; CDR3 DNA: TGTGCCAGCAGCCTCCTTCAGGTGGGGATCGGAGGAGATACGCAGTATTTT
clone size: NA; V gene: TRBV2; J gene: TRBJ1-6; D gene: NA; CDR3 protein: CASSGGSGSSPLHF; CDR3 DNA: TGTGCCAGCAGTGGAGGGTCCGGGTCATCACCCCTCCACTTT
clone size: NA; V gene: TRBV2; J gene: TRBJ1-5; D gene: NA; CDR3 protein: CASSVMGQDLQPQHF; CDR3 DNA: TGTGCCAGCAGTGTGATGGGACAAGATTTACAGCCCCAGCATTTT
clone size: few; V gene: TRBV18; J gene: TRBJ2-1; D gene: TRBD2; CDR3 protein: CASSPPRGASYNEQFF; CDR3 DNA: TGTGCCAGCTCACCACCGCGGGGGGCCTCCTACAATGAGCAGTTCTTC
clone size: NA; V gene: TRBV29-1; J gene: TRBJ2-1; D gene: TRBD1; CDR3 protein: CSAMDRGRYEQFF; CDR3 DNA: TGCAGCGCAATGGACAGGGGCAGGTATGAGCAGTTCTTC
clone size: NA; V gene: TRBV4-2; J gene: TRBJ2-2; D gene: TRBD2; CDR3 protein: CASSQGGAGGRTGELFF; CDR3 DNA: TGTGCCAGCAGCCAAGGAGGAGCGGGGGGGCGAACCGGGGAGCTGTTTTTT
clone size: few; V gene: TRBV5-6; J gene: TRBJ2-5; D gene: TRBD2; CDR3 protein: CASSWPGLGAETQYF; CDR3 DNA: TGTGCCAGCAGCTGGCCGGGACTAGGGGCAGAGACCCAGTACTTC
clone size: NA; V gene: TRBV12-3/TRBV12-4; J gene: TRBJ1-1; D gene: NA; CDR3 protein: CASSLGGVAFF; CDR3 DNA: TGTGCCAGCAGTTTAGGAGGCGTGGCTTTCTTT
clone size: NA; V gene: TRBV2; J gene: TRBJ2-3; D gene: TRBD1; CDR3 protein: CASSEGGQGTDTQYF; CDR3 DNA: TGTGCCAGCAGTGAAGGGGGACAGGGTACAGATACGCAGTATTTT
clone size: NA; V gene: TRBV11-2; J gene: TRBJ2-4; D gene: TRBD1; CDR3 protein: CASRLGTDRFDIQYF; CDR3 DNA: TGTGCCAGCAGACTTGGGACAGATAGGTTCGACATTCAGTACTTC
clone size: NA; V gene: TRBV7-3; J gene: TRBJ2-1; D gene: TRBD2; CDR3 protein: CASSPRAGGTYNEQFF; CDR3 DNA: TGTGCCAGCAGCCCCCGAGCGGGGGGCACCTACAATGAGCAGTTCTTC
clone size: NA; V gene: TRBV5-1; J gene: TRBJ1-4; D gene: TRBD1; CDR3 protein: CASSLGQGTPNEKLFF; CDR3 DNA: TGCGCCAGCAGCTTGGGACAGGGGACGCCTAATGAAAAACTGTTTTTT
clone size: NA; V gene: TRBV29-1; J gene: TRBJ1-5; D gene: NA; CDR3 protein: CSVTTGNRNQPQHF; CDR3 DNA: TGCAGCGTCACAACAGGGAACAGAAATCAGCCCCAGCATTTT
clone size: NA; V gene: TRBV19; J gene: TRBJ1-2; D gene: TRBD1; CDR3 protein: CASVDRARKGYTF; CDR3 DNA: TGTGCCAGCGTGGACAGGGCTCGGAAGGGCTACACCTTC
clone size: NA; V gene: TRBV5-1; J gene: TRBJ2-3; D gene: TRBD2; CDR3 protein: CASSLAGGGADTQYF; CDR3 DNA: TGCGCCAGCAGCCTAGCGGGGGGTGGTGCAGATACGCAGTATTTT
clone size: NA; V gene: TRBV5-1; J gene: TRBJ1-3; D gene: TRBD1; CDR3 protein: CASSEDRGPLTGNTIYF; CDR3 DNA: TGCGCCAGCAGCGAGGACAGGGGCCCCCTCACTGGAAACACCATATATTTT
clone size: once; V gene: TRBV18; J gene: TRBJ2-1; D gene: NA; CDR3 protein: CASSPQSLGYNEQFF; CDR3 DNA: TGTGCCAGCTCACCACAGAGCCTAGGCTACAATGAGCAGTTCTTC
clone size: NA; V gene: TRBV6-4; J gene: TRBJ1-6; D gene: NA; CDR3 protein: CASSPTPSSNSPLHF; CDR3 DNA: TGTGCCAGCAGCCCTACGCCCTCGTCGAATTCACCCCTCCACTTT
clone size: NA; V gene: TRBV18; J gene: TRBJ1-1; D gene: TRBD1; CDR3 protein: CASSPQGETEAFF; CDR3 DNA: TGTGCCAGCTCACCTCAGGGGGAAACTGAAGCTTTCTTT
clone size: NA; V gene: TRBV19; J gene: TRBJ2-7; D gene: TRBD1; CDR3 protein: CASSPGQGRGYEQYF; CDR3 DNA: TGTGCCAGTAGTCCGGGACAGGGGAGAGGCTACGAGCAGTACTTC
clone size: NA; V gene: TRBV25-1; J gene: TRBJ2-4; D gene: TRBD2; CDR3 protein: CASSEFGRNIQYF; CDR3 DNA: TGTGCCAGCAGTGAATTCGGGAGGAACATTCAGTACTTC
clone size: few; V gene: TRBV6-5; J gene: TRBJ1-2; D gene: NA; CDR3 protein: CASALDRPYGYTF; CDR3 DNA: TGTGCCAGCGCCCTAGATCGACCTTATGGCTACACCTTC
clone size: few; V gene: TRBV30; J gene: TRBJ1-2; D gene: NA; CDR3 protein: CAWSQVRANYGYTF; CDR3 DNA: TGTGCCTGGAGTCAGGTCAGAGCTAACTATGGCTACACCTTC